A selection of T cell receptor beta chains follows, all from one sample in a study of Graves' ophthalmopathy and Graves' hyperthyroidism. One entry per CDR3 protein results from TCRdb running MiXCR on the multiplex PCR reads. Counted here are some 350,000 distinct CDR3 sequences, roughly 17% occurring once; the ten biggest clones make up roughly 2.4%. The specimen sequenced was peripheral blood. The receptors stem from an adult woman with stable Graves' hyperthyroidism. Both conserved end residues are part of each CDR3. The D gene is left open where the match is weak. Clone size is given for some rows only: seen once, a few or many times, or a class if the clone is expanded.

CDR3	DNA	D	V	size	J
CASSDAADTTAFF	TGTGCCAGCAGTGACGCAGCCGACACAACAGCTTTCTTT	-	TRBV2	many	TRBJ1-1
CASSLTGGSYEQYF	TGTGCCAGCAGTTTGACAGGGGGCTCCTACGAGCAGTACTTC	TRBD1	TRBV12-3/TRBV12-4	many	TRBJ2-7
CASSADGYTF	TGTGCCAGCTCGGCGGATGGCTACACCTTC	-	TRBV6-1	-	TRBJ1-2
CSVERQGLYTEAFF	TGCAGCGTTGAACGACAGGGATTATACACTGAAGCTTTCTTT	TRBD1	TRBV29-1	many	TRBJ1-1
CASSEFAGEAFF	TGTGCCAGCAGTGAATTCGCGGGTGAAGCTTTCTTT	-	TRBV6-1	-	TRBJ1-1
CASSLEGARVHF	TGCGCCAGCAGCTTGGAGGGGGCGCGGGTACACTTC	TRBD1	TRBV5-1	-	TRBJ2-5
CASSGGLGQIYEQYF	TGTGCCAGCAGTGGAGGTCTTGGACAGATCTACGAGCAGTACTTC	-	TRBV6-1	many	TRBJ2-7
CASSQVERVGHEQYF	TGCGCCAGCAGCCAAGTCGAGAGGGTCGGCCACGAGCAGTACTTC	-	TRBV4-1	many	TRBJ2-7
CASSLEMGRDTEAFF	TGCGCCAGCAGCTTGGAAATGGGTCGGGACACTGAAGCTTTCTTT	-	TRBV5-1	-	TRBJ1-1
CASSSADGGTINQPQHF	TGTGCCAGCAGTAGCGCGGATGGCGGAACCATCAATCAGCCCCAGCATTTT	-	TRBV28	-	TRBJ1-5
CASSPRGGTGELFF	TGTGCCAGCAGCCCCCGGGGGGGCACCGGGGAGCTGTTTTTT	TRBD2	TRBV11-2	many	TRBJ2-2
CASSLARGNTEAFF	TGCGCCAGCAGCTTGGCAAGGGGGAACACTGAAGCTTTCTTT	-	TRBV5-1	many	TRBJ1-1
CSARPTGGYGYTF	TGCAGTGCTAGACCTACAGGGGGCTATGGCTACACCTTC	TRBD1	TRBV20-1	many	TRBJ1-2
CASSRFSGANVLTF	TGTGCCAGCAGTAGGTTCTCTGGGGCCAACGTCCTGACTTTC	-	TRBV6-2/TRBV6-3	many	TRBJ2-6
CASSLNRYDEQYF	TGTGCCAGCAGTTTGAACAGGTACGACGAGCAGTACTTC	-	TRBV12-3/TRBV12-4	many	TRBJ2-7
CSATHLGLAGARSYNEQFF	TGCAGTGCTACGCACTTGGGACTAGCGGGGGCGCGGTCCTACAATGAGCAGTTCTTC	TRBD2	TRBV20-1	few	TRBJ2-1
CASSRTSGRVDTQYF	TGCGCCAGCAGCCGAACTAGCGGGAGGGTGGATACGCAGTATTTT	TRBD2	TRBV5-1	few	TRBJ2-3
CASRNQEARDRVNTEAFF	TGTGCCAGCAGAAACCAAGAGGCACGGGACAGGGTGAACACTGAAGCTTTCTTT	TRBD1	TRBV6-2/TRBV6-3	many	TRBJ1-1
CAISGDRNTEAFF	TGTGCCATCAGTGGGGACAGAAACACTGAAGCTTTCTTT	TRBD1	TRBV10-3	many	TRBJ1-1
CASSVTGHLNTEAFF	TGTGCCAGCAGTGTAACGGGACACCTGAACACTGAAGCTTTCTTT	-	TRBV6-1	many	TRBJ1-1
CASSPGGDTIYF	TGTGCCAGCAGCCCGGGGGGGGACACCATATATTTT	-	TRBV6-1	-	TRBJ1-3
CAWRSKSDREDQPQHF	TGTGCCTGGAGGAGTAAATCGGACAGGGAAGATCAGCCCCAGCATTTT	TRBD1	TRBV30	many	TRBJ1-5
CASGDTGAETQYF	TGCGCCAGCGGGGATACAGGGGCAGAGACCCAGTACTTC	TRBD1	TRBV5-1	few	TRBJ2-5
CATSRGKAQYTYEQYF	TGTGCCACCAGCAGAGGGAAGGCACAGTACACCTACGAGCAGTACTTC	-	TRBV15	many	TRBJ2-7
CSASTGGRSYEQYF	TGCAGTGCGAGTACGGGGGGTCGGAGCTACGAGCAGTACTTC	TRBD2	TRBV20-1	-	TRBJ2-7
CASSAQLWGFTDTQYF	TGTGCCAGCAGTGCTCAGTTGTGGGGGTTCACCGATACGCAGTATTTT	-	TRBV28	many	TRBJ2-3
CASSLRRLFTQYF	TGTGCCAGCAGCTTACGGCGGCTTTTTACCCAGTACTTC	-	TRBV7-2	many	TRBJ2-5
CASSLGTGSGYNEQFF	TGTGCCAGCAGCCTAGGGACAGGGTCAGGTTACAATGAGCAGTTCTTC	TRBD1	TRBV9	few	TRBJ2-1
CASSLSVDTSYEQYF	TGTGCCAGCAGCTTATCCGTCGATACTAGCTACGAGCAGTACTTC	-	TRBV11-2	-	TRBJ2-7
CASRLAGNTEAFF	TGCGCCAGCAGATTGGCCGGCAACACTGAAGCTTTCTTT	-	TRBV5-1	-	TRBJ1-1
CASSQPGRNSYEQYF	TGTGCCAGCTCACAACCGGGACGAAACTCCTACGAGCAGTACTTC	-	TRBV18	many	TRBJ2-7
CSARESGVSYEQYF	TGCAGTGCTAGAGAAAGCGGGGTCTCCTACGAGCAGTACTTC	TRBD2	TRBV20-1	many	TRBJ2-7
CASSLKIRGQQGGGDGYTF	TGTGCCAGCAGTCTGAAAATCCGGGGCCAACAGGGAGGTGGTGATGGCTACACCTTC	-	TRBV28	many	TRBJ1-2
CASSLSGAENHGYTF	TGTGCCAGCAGTTTATCGGGGGCGGAAAACCATGGCTACACCTTC	-	TRBV12-3/TRBV12-4	many	TRBJ1-2
CASSLSGRARTGANVLTF	TGTGCCAGCAGTTTATCCGGCAGGGCCCGGACTGGGGCCAACGTCCTGACTTTC	-	TRBV27	many	TRBJ2-6
CASSLSASGIYEQYF	TGTGCCAGCAGTTTATCGGCTAGCGGGATCTACGAGCAGTACTTC	TRBD2	TRBV27	many	TRBJ2-7
CASSVTSGAVEQYF	TGTGCCAGCAGCGTCACTAGCGGGGCCGTCGAGCAGTACTTC	TRBD2	TRBV7-3	many	TRBJ2-7
CASSVGLGAYEQYF	TGTGCCAGCAGCGTAGGTCTGGGCGCCTACGAGCAGTACTTC	-	TRBV9	many	TRBJ2-7
CASSPPGLNTGELFF	TGTGCCAGCAGCCCCCCGGGACTGAACACCGGGGAGCTGTTTTTT	-	TRBV3-1	few	TRBJ2-2
CASSLDEQGPSGYEQYF	TGTGCCAGCAGCTTAGATGAACAGGGGCCCTCGGGCTACGAGCAGTACTTC	TRBD1	TRBV11-2	many	TRBJ2-7
CSASTGITEAFF	TGCAGTGCTTCGACAGGGATCACTGAAGCTTTCTTT	TRBD1	TRBV20-1	many	TRBJ1-1
CASSPQGYTGELFF	TGCGCCAGCAGCCCACAGGGGTACACCGGGGAGCTGTTTTTT	TRBD1	TRBV5-1	many	TRBJ2-2
CASSSLVLGGYNYGYTF	TGTGCCAGCAGTTCCCTAGTTCTGGGGGGTTATAACTATGGCTACACCTTC	-	TRBV6-5	many	TRBJ1-2
CAISESKGGIVYEQYF	TGTGCCATCAGTGAGTCGAAAGGAGGGATCGTTTACGAGCAGTACTTC	-	TRBV10-3	many	TRBJ2-7
CASSFPPPGYEQYF	TGTGCCAGCAGTTTTCCCCCTCCGGGGTACGAGCAGTACTTC	-	TRBV28	many	TRBJ2-7
CASSLDAFDQYF	TGTGCCAGCAGCTTAGACGCGTTTGACCAGTACTTC	-	TRBV7-8	many	TRBJ2-5
CASKLGSNQPQHF	TGTGCCAGCAAGCTCGGGAGCAATCAGCCCCAGCATTTT	-	TRBV2	many	TRBJ1-5
CASGGDPNQPQHF	TGTGCCAGCGGGGGGGACCCTAATCAGCCCCAGCATTTT	-	TRBV7-9	many	TRBJ1-5
CASSYSLGQGEAFF	TGTGCCAGCAGTTACTCGCTAGGACAGGGTGAAGCTTTCTTT	TRBD1	TRBV6-5	many	TRBJ1-1
CASSSFSRAQQETQYF	TGTGCCAGCAGCTCCTTCAGCAGGGCCCAACAAGAGACCCAGTACTTC	-	TRBV13	many	TRBJ2-5
CASSPIRSSLGTEAFF	TGTGCCAGCTCACCAATTAGGTCGTCTTTAGGCACTGAAGCTTTCTTT	-	TRBV18	-	TRBJ1-1
CASSETTGNSYEQYF	TGTGCCAGCAGTGAAACCACAGGGAATTCCTACGAGCAGTACTTC	-	TRBV6-1	many	TRBJ2-7
CASSLPSPPTTEAFF	TGTGCCAGCAGCTTACCGAGCCCCCCGACTACTGAAGCTTTCTTT	-	TRBV11-1	many	TRBJ1-1
CATGAKVYEQYF	TGTGCGACGGGGGCGAAGGTCTACGAGCAGTACTTC	-	TRBV28	many	TRBJ2-7
CASRTHTGDGSYEQYF	TGTGCCAGCAGAACTCACACAGGGGACGGGTCCTACGAGCAGTACTTC	TRBD1	TRBV6-1	-	TRBJ2-7
CSALGQITYEQYF	TGCAGTGCTTTGGGACAGATTACCTACGAGCAGTACTTC	TRBD1	TRBV20-1	many	TRBJ2-7
CASSVTGQETQYF	TGTGCCAGCAGTGTCACAGGCCAAGAGACCCAGTACTTC	-	TRBV6-1	many	TRBJ2-5
CASSSPGRGLNYEQYF	TGTGCCAGCAGTTCCCCCGGCAGGGGGCTAAACTACGAGCAGTACTTC	TRBD1	TRBV28	-	TRBJ2-7
CSVHGDGYEQYF	TGCAGTGTCCACGGCGACGGTTACGAGCAGTACTTC	-	TRBV20-1	many	TRBJ2-7